This TCR beta chain was sequenced for a study of T cell responses to AZD1222 COVID-19 vaccine. Whole-study findings and limits: Just 5 or 6 AZD1222 recipients tested seropositive at baseline.

The data were produced by immunoSEQ multiplex PCR, yet TCRdb's version contains in-frame clones alone and is incomplete. Its clone listing holds about 140,000 clones. The CDR3 extends over 14 amino acids. V was clipped by 0 bases and J by 8 bases, with 11 bases between them. Germline V lookup: CDR1 GTSNPN, CDR2 SVGIG (reference sequence). As for this clone: What it recognizes is unknown.

V usage is TRBV30 and J usage is TRBJ1-6; tentatively, D is TRBD1 (5 bases). The sequenced sample was peripheral blood. The TCR originated in an adult in good health. The CDR3 sequence is CAWSVGGVDSPLHF. The CDR3 coding sequence is TGTGCCTGGAGTGTTGGGGGGGTAGATTCACCCCTCCACTTT.